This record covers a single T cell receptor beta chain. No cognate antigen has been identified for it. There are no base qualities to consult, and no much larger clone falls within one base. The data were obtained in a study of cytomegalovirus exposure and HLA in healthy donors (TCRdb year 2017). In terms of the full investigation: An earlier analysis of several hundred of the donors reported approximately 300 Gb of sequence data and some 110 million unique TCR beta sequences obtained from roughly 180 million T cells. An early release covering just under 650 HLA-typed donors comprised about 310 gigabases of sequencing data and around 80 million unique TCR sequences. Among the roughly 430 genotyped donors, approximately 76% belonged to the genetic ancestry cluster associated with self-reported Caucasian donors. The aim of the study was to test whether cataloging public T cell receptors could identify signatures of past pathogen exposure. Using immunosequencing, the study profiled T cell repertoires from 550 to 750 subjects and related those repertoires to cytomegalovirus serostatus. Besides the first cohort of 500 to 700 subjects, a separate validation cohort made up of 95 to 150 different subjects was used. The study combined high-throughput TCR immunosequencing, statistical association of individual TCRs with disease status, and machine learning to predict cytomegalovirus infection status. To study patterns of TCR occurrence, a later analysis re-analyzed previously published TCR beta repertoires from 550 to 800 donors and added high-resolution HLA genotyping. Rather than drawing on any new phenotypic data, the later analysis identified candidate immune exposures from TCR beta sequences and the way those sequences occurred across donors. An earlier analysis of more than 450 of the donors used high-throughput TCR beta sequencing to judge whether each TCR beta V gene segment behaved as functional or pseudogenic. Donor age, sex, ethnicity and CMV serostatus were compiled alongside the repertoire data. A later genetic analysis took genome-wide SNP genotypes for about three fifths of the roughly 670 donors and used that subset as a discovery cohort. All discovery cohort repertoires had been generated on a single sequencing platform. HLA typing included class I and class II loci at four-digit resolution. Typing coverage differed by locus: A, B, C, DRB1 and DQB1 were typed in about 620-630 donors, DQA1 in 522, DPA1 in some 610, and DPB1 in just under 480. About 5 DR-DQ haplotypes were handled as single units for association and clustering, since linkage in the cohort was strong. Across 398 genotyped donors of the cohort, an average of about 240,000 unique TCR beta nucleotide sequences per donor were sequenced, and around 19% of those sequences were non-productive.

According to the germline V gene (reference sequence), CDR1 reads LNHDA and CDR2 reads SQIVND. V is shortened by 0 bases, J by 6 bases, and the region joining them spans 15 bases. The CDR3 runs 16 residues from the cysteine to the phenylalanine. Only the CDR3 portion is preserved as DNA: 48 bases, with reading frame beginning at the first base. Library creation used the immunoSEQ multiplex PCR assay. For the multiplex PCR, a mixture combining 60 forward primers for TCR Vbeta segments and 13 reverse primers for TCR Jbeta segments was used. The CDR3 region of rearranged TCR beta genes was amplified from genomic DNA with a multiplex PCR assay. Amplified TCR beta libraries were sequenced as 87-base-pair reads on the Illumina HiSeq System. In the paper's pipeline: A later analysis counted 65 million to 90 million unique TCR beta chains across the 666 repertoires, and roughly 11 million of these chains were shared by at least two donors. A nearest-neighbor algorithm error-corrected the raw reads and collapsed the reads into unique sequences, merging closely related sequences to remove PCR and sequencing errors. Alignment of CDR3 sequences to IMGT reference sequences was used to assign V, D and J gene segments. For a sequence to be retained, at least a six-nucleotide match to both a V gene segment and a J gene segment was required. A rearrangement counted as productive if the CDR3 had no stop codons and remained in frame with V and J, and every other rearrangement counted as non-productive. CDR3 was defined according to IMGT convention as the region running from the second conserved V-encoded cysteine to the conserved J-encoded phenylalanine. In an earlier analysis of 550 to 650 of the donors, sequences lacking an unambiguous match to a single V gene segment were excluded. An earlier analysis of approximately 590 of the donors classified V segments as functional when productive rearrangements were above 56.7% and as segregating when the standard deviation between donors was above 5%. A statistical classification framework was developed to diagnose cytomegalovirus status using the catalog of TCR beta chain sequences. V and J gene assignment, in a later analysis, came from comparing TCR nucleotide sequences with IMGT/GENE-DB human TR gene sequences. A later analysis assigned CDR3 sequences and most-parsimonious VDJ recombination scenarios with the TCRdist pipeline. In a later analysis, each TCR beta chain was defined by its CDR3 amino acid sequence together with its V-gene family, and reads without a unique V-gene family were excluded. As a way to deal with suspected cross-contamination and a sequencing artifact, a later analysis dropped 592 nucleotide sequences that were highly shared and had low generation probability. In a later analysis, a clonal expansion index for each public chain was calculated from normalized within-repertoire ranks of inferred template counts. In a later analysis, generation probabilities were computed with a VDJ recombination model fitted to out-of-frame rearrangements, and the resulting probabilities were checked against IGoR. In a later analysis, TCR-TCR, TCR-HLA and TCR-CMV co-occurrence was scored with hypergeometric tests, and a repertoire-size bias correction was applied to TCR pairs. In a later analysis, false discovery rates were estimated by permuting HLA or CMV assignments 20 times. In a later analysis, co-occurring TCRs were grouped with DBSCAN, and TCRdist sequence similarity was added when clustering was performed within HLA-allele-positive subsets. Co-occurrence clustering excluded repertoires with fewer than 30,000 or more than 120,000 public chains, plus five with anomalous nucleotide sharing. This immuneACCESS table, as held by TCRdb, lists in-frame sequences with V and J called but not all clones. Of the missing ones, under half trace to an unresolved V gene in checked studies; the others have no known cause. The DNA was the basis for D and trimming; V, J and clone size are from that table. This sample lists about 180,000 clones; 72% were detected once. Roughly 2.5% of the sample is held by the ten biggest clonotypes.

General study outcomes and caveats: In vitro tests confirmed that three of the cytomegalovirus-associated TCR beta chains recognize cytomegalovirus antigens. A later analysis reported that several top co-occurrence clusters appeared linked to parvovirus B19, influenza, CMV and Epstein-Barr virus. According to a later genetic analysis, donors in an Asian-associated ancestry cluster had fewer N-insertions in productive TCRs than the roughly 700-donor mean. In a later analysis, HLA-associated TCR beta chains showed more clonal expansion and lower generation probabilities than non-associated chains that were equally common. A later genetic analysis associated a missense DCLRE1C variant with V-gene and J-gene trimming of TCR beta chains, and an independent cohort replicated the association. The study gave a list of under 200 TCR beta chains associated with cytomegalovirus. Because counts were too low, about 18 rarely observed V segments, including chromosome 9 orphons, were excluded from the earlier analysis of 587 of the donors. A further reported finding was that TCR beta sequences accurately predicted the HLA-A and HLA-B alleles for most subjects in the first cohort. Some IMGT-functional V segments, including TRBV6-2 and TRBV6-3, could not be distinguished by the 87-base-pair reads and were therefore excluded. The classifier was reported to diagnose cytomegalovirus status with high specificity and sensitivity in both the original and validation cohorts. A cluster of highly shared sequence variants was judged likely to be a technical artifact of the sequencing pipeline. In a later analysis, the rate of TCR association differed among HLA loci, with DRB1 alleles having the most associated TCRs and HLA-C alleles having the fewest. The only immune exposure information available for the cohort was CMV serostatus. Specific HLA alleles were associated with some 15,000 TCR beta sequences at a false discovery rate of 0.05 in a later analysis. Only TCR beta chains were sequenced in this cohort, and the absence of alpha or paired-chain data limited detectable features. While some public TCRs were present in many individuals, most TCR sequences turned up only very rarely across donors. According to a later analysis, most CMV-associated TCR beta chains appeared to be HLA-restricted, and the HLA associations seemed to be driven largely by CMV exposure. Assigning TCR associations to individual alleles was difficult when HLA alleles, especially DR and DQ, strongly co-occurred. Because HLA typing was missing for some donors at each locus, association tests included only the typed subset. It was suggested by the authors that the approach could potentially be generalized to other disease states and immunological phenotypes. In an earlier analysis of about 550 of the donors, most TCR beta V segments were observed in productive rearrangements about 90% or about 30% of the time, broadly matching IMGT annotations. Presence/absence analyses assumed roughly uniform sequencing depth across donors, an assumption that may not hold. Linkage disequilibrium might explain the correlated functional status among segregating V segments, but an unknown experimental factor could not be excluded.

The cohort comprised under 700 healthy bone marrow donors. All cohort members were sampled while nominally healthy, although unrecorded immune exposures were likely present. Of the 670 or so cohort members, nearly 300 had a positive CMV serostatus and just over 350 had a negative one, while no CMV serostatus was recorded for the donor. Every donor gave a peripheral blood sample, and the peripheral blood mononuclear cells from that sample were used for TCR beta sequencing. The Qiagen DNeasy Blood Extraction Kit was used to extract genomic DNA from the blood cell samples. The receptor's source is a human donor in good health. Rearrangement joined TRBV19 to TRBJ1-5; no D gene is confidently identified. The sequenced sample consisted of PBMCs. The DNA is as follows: TGTGCCAGTAGTATAGATCCGGGGAGGCGGGGTCAGCCCCAGCATTTT. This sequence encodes CASSIDPGRRGQPQHF.